Below, one TCR beta chain is given with its context. Its antigen is not identified. This entry belongs to a study of cytomegalovirus exposure and HLA in healthy donors. Study summary: Of over 300 genotyped donors, more than 75% clustered with self-reported Caucasian donors.

Vbeta (60) and Jbeta (13) primers were used in the PCR. As originally analysed: The count from a later analysis was 70 million to 85 million unique TCR beta chains, some 12 million of them shared. Sequenced by immunoSEQ multiplex PCR; TCRdb stores in-frame clones only, minus some. The V and J calls and clone size are taken from that table; D and trimming were inferred from the DNA. Of around 190,000 clones in the sample, approximately 80% were seen once. With 9 bases clipped from V and 8 bases from J, the junction kept 14 bases outside the gene matches. Germline loops: CDR1 LNHDA, CDR2 SQIVND (reference sequence). The CDR3 has 15 residues. Findings of the study overall: Among TCR beta chains, those listed as cytomegalovirus-associated numbered around 160.

Sequenced material: PBMCs. The sequence came from a man aged 40-55 years in good health and CMV-seropositive. This chain connects TRBV19 to TRBJ1-1; 11 bases match TRBD1. The CDR3 loop reads CASRPWTGGGGEAFF. CDR3 bases: TGTGCCAGCAGACCCTGGACAGGGGGCGGAGGGGAAGCTTTCTTT. The full variable domain, with the rest looked up from reference TRBV19 and TRBJ1-1, is DGGITQSPKYLFRKEGQNVTLSCEQNLNHDAMYWYRQDPGQGLRLIYYSQIVNDFQKGDIAEGYSVSREKKESFPLTVTSAQKNPTAFYLCASRPWTGGGGEAFFGQGTRLTVV.